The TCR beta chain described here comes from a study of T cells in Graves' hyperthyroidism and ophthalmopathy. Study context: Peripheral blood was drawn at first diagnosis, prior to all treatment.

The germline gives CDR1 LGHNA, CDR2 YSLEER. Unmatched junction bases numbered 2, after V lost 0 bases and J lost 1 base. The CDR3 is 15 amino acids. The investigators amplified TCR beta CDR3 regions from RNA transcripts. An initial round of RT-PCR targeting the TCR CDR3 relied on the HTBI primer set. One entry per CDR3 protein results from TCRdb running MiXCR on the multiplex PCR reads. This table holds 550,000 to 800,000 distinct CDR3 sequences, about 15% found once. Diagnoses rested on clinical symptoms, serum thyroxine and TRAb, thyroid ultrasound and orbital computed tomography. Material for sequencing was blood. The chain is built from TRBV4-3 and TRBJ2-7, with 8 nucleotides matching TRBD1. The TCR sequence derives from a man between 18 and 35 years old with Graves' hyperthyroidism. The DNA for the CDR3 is TGCGCCAGCAGCCAAGAGCAGGGGGCTTCCTACGAGCAGTACTTC. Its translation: CASSQEQGASYEQYF.